The 4 T cell receptor beta chains reported below all come from one sample, sequenced in a study of regulatory T cells in long-lasting Graves disease. Arm-PCR with iRepertoire HTBI primers amplified the CDR3 regions for these TCR beta libraries. TCRdb used MiXCR to reprocess the multiplex PCR reads, holding one entry per CDR3 protein. The top ten clones hold around 13% of a sample with hundreds of thousands of distinct CDR3 sequences, about 20% of them seen once. Time point reported: persistent/refractory GD, antithyroid drugs over 5 years with positive TRAb. Extracted PBMC RNA gave rise to the TCR library. Source: peripheral blood mononuclear cells (PBMCs), taken when the disease was refractory, from a patient treated with antithyroid drugs. The receptors here all came from a female donor with Graves disease.

Notes on this clonotype: One end of the junction is discordant with germline, which a read error may explain. The chain combines TRBV28 with TRBJ2-3; 7 bases map to TRBD1. Germline assignment: CDR1 MDHEN and CDR2 SYDVKM. The CDR3 length is 15 residues. The CDR3 loop is CANSLPGQTTDTQYF. The DNA of the CDR3 is TGTGCCAACAGTTTACCGGGACAGACCACAGATACGCAGTATTTT.

This clonotype was counted only a few times. The rearrangement uses TRBV4-3 and TRBJ1-6; no reliable D call. The CDR3 runs 15 residues. The V end lost 4 bases, the J end lost 9 bases, and 16 bases lay between the germline ends. Germline lookup yields CDR1 LGHNA and CDR2 YSLEER. The CDR3 bases are TGCGCCAGCAGCCGGAGCACGGGTTTGGGTTCACCCCTCCACTTT. Its protein product is CASSRSTGLGSPLHF.

This clonotype was counted a few times. The chain joins TRBV6-1 to TRBJ2-4; 9 bases match TRBD2. The CDR3 is 16 amino acids. With V trimmed by 5 bases and J by 9 bases, 14 bases remained unmatched. Per germline, CDR1 MNHNS and CDR2 SASEGT. The CDR3 region has the DNA TGTGCCAGCAGTCGCGATTCTAGGGCGGGAGGGCCCATTCAGTACTTC. As protein: CASSRDSRAGGPIQYF.

This clonotype occurred many times. J is TRBJ1-2 and V is TRBV12-5; D might be TRBD1 (6 bases). The CDR3 length is 13 residues. Trimming left V 3 bases short and J 8 bases short, with 13 bases between. The germline V gene has CDR1 LGHNT and CDR2 FRNRAP. This CDR3 is CASGFGGARGYTF. For the CDR3, the DNA is TGTGCTAGTGGTTTCGGGGGGGCGCGAGGCTACACCTTC.